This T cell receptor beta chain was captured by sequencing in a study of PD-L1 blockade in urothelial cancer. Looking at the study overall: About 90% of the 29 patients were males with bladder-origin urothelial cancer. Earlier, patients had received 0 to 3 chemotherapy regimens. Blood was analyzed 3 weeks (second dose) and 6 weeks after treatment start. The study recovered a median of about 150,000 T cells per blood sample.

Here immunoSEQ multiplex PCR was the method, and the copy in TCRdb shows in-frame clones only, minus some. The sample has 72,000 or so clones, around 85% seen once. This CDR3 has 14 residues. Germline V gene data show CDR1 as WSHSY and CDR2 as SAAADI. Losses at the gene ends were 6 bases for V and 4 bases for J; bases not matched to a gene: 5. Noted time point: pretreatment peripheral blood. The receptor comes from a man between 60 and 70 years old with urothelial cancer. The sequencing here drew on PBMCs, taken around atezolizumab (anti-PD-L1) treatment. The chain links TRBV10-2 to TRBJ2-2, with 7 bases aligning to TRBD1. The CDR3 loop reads CASRATGSTGELFF. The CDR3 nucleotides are TGCGCCAGCAGGGCGACAGGGAGCACCGGGGAGCTGTTTTTT.